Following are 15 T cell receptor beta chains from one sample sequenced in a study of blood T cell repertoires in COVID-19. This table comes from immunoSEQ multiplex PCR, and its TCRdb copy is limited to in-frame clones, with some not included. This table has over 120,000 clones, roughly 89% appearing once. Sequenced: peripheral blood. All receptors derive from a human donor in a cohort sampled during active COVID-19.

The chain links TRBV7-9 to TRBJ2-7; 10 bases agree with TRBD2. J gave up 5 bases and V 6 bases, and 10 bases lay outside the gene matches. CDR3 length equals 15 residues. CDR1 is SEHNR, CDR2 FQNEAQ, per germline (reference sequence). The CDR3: CASRSGTSDMDEQYF. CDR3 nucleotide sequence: TGTGCCAGCAGGTCCGGGACTAGCGATATGGACGAGCAGTACTTC. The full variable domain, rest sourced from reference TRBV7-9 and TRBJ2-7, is DTGVSQNPRHKITKRGQNVTFRCDPISEHNRLYWYRQTLGQGPEFLTYFQNEAQLEKSRLLSDRFSAERPKGSFSTLEIQRTEQGDSAMYLCASRSGTSDMDEQYFGPGTRLTVT.

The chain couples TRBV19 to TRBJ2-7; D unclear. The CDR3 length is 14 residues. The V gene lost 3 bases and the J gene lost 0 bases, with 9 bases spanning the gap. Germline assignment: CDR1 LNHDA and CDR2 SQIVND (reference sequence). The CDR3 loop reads CASSISRSSYEQYF. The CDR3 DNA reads TGTGCCAGTAGTATCTCCCGGAGCTCCTACGAGCAGTACTTC.

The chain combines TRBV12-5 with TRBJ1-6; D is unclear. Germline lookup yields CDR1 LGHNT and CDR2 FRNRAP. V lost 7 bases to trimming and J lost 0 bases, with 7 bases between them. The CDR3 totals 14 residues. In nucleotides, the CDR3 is TGTGCTAGTGCCATACTCTCCTATAATTCACCCCTCCACTTT. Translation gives CASAILSYNSPLHF. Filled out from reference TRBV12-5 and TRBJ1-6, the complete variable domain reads DARVTQTPRHKVTEMGQEVTMRCQPILGHNTVFWYRQTMMQGLELLAYFRNRAPLDDSGMPKDRFSAEMPDATLATLKIQPSEPRDSAVYFCASAILSYNSPLHFGNGTRLTVT.

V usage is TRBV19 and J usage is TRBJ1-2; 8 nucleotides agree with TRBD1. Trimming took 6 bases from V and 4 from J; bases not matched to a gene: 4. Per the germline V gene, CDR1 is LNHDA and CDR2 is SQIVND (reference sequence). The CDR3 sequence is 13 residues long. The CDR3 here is CASSPGQAYGYTF. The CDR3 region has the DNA TGTGCCAGTAGCCCGGGACAGGCCTATGGCTACACCTTC. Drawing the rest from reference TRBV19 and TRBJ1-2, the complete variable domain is DGGITQSPKYLFRKEGQNVTLSCEQNLNHDAMYWYRQDPGQGLRLIYYSQIVNDFQKGDIAEGYSVSREKKESFPLTVTSAQKNPTAFYLCASSPGQAYGYTFGSGTRLTVV.

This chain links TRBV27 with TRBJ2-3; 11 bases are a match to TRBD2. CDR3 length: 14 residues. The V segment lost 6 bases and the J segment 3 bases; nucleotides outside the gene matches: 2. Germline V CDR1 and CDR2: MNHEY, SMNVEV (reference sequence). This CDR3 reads CASRTSGETDTQYF. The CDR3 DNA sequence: TGTGCCAGCAGGACTAGCGGGGAAACAGATACGCAGTATTTT.

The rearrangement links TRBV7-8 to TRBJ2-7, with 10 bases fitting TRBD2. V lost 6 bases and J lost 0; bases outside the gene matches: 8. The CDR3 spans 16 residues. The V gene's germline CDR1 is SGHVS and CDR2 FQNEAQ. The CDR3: CASSYLAGESSYEQYF. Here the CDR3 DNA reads TGTGCCAGCAGTTACCTAGCGGGGGAAAGCTCCTACGAGCAGTACTTC.

The CDR3 here is CASSQWAGYSGNTIYF. Here the CDR3 DNA reads TGTGCCAGCAGCCAATGGGCAGGCTACTCTGGAAACACCATATATTTT. V gene TRBV14 combines with J gene TRBJ1-3; D not certain. V lost 2 bases, J lost 0 bases, and 11 bases lay in between. CDR3 size: 16 residues. In germline, CDR1 is SGHDN, CDR2 FVKESK.

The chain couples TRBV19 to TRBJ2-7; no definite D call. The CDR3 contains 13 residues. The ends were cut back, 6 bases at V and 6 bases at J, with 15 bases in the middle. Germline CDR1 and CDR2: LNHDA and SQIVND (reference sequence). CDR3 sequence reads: CASSTTTSGEQYF. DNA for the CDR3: TGTGCCAGTAGCACTACTACCTCCGGCGAGCAGTACTTC.

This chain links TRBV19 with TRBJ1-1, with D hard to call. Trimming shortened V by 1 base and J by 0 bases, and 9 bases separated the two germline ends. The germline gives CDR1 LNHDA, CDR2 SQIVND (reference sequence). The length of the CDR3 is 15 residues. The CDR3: CASSIVGGLNTEAFF. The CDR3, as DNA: TGTGCCAGTAGTATAGTTGGAGGGCTGAACACTGAAGCTTTCTTT.

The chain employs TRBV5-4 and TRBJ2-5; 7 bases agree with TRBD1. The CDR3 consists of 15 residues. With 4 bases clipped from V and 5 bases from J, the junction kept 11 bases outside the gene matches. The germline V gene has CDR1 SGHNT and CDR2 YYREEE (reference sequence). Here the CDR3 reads CASSATTGAGETQYF. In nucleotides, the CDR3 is TGTGCCAGCAGCGCCACCACAGGGGCTGGGGAGACCCAGTACTTC.

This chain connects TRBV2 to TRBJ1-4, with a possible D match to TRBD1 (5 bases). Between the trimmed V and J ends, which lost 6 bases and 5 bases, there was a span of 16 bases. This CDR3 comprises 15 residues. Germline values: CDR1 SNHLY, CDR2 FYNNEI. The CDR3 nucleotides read TGTGCCAGCAGGGGGAGGGGAGCCGGGAATGAAAAACTGTTTTTT. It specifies CASRGRGAGNEKLFF.

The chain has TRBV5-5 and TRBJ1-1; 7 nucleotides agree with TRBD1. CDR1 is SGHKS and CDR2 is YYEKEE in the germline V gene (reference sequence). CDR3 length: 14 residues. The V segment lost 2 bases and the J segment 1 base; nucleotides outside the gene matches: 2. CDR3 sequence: CASSLQGRNTEAFF. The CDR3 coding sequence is TGTGCCAGCAGCTTACAGGGGAGGAACACTGAAGCTTTCTTT.

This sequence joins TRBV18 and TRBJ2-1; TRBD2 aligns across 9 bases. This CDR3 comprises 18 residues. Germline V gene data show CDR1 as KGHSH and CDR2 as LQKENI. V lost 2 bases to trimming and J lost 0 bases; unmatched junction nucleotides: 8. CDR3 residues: CASSPITSGFSSYNEQFF. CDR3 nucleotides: TGTGCCAGCTCACCAATCACTAGCGGGTTTAGCTCCTACAATGAGCAGTTCTTC.

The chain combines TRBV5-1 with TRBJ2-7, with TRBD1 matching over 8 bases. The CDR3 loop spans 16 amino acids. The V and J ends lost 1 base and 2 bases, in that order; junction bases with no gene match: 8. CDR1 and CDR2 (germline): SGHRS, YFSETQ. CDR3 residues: CASSLHYGQGPYEQYF. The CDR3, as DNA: TGCGCCAGCAGCTTGCATTACGGACAGGGCCCCTACGAGCAGTACTTC. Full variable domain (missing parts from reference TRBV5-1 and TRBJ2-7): KAGVTQTPRYLIKTRGQQVTLSCSPISGHRSVSWYQQTPGQGLQFLFEYFSETQRNKGNFPGRFSGRQFSNSRSEMNVSTLELGDSALYLCASSLHYGQGPYEQYFGPGTRLTVT.

The CDR3: CASSQYGDRGRAEAFF. CDR3 bases: TGCGCCAGCAGCCAATACGGAGACAGGGGAAGGGCTGAAGCTTTCTTT. The V gene is TRBV4-1, the J gene TRBJ1-1, with TRBD1 matching over 8 bases. Germline CDR1 MGHRA, CDR2 YSYEKL. Trimming cost V 2 bases and J 6 bases; bases outside gene matches: 11. The CDR3 has 16 amino acids.